Sequencing of this TCR beta chain was carried out in a study of beta chain features in type 1 diabetes. Findings and caveats of the study: In every one of the four CD4+ subsets, TCRB CDR3s were moderately but significantly shorter in Type 1 diabetes patients.

Sequenced material consisted of expressed TCRB transcripts (all of the isolated RNA was reverse transcribed). Clones were read by immunoSEQ multiplex PCR, and TCRdb kept only the in-frame ones, dropping some. The sample comprises 200,000 to 250,000 clones, more than 65% of which are singletons, and 0.053% rests with the top ten. This clone was seen only once. Its antigen remains unknown. The origin of this receptor is a young man in good health. The sequencing sample was made of naive CD4+ T cells from blood.

The DNA for the CDR3 is TGTGCCAGCTCACCACCCGAGCCGTACGAGCAGTACTTC. Its protein product is CASSPPEPYEQYF. The V call is TRBV18, the J call TRBJ2-7; D is unclear. Germline V lookup: CDR1 KGHSH, CDR2 LQKENI. The V gene lost 0 bases and the J gene lost 4 bases, with 7 bases spanning the gap. This CDR3 comprises 13 residues.